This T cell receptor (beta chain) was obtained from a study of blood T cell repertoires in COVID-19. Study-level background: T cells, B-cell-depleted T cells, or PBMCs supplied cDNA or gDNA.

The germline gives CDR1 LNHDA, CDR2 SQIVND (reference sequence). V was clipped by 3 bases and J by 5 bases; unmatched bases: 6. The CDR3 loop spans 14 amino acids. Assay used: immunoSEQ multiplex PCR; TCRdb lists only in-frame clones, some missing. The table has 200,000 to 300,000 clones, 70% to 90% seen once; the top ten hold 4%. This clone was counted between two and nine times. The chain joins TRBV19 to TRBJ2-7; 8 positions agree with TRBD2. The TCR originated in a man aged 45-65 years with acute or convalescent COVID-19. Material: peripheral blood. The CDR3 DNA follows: TGTGCCAGTAGTATGCGGGGGGAGGGCAACGAGCAGTACTTC. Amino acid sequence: CASSMRGEGNEQYF.